This entry lists 2 T cell receptor beta chains sequenced from one sample in a study of regulatory T cells in long-lasting Graves disease. Through Arm-PCR of CDR3 regions and iRepertoire HTBI primers, TCR beta libraries were built. TCRdb re-called the multiplex PCR reads through MiXCR, storing one row per CDR3 protein. Here the sample spans some 430,000 distinct CDR3 sequences, roughly 21% being singletons. Noted time point: persistent/refractory GD, antithyroid drugs over 5 years with positive TRAb. Making the TCR library involved RNA that had been extracted from PBMCs. The source material was peripheral blood mononuclear cells (PBMCs), sampled when the disease was refractory, from a patient treated with antithyroid drugs. All receptors come from a female donor with Graves disease.

This chain joins TRBV29-1 and TRBJ2-2; D possibly uses TRBD1 or TRBD2 (6 bases each). The CDR3 has 16 residues. Germline CDR1 is SQVTM and CDR2 is ANQGSEA. The ends were cut back, 5 bases at V and 3 bases at J, with 19 bases in the middle. CDR3 bases: TGCAGCGTTAGGGGGGATATTACAGCGGACACCGGGGAGCTGTTTTTT. It codes for CSVRGDITADTGELFF.

The chain has TRBV7-9 and TRBJ1-6; the match to TRBD1 covers 9 bases. CDR3 size: 14 residues. With 3 bases clipped from V and 14 bases from J, the junction kept 8 bases outside the gene matches. Germline lookup yields CDR1 SEHNR and CDR2 FQNEAQ (reference sequence). As DNA, the CDR3 is TGTGCCAGCAGCTTCAGGACAGGGGATGAGGCCCTCCACTTT. Amino acid sequence: CASSFRTGDEALHF.